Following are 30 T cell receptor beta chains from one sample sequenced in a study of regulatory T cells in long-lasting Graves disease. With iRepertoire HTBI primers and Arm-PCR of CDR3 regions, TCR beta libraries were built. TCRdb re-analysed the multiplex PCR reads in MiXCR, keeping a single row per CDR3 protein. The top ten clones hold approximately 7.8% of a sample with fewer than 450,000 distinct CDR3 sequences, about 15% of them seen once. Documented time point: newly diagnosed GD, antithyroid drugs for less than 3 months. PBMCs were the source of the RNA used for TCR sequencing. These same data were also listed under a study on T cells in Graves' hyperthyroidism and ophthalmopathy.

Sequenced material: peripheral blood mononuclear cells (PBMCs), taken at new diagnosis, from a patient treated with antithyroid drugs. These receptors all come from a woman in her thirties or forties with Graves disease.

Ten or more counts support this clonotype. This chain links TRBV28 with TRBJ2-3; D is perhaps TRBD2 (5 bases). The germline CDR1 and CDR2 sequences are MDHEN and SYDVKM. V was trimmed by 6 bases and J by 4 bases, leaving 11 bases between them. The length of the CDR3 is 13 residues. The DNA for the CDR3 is TGTGCCAGCAGACCGGGAAGTGCAGATACGCAGTATTTT. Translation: CASRPGSADTQYF.

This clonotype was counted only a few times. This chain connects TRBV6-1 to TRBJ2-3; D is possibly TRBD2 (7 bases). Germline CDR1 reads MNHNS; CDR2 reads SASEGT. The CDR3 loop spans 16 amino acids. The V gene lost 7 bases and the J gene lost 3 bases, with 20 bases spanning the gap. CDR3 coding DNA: TGTGCCAGCACCAATGAGGGGGGAGGGCAAACAGATACGCAGTATTTT. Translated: CASTNEGGGQTDTQYF.

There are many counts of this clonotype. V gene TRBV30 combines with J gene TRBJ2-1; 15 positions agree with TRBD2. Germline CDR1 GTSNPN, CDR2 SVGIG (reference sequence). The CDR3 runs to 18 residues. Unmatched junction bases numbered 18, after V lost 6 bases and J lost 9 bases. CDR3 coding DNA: TGTGCCTGCCGAGCACGAAAGGGACTAGCGGGAGGAGGATTTGAGCAGTTCTTC. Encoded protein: CACRARKGLAGGGFEQFF. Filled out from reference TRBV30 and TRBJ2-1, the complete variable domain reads SQTIHQWPATLVQPVGSPLSLECTVEGTSNPNLYWYRQAAGRGLQLLFYSVGIGQISSEVPQNLSASRPQDRQFILSSKKLLLSDSGFYLCACRARKGLAGGGFEQFFGPGTRLTVL.

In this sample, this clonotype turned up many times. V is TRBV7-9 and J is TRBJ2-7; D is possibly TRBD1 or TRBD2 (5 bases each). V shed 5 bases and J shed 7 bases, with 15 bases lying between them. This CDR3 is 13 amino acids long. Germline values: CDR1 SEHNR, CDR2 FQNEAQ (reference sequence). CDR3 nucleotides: TGTGCCAGCAGCCCGACCGGGGCGGGTGAGCAGTACTTC. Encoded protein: CASSPTGAGEQYF.

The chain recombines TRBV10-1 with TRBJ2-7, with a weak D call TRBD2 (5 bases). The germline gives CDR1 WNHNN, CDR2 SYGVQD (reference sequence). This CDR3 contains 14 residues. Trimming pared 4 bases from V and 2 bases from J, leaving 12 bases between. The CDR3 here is CASSVGLPPYEQYF. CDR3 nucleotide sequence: TGCGCCAGCAGTGTTGGACTCCCTCCCTACGAGCAGTACTTC.

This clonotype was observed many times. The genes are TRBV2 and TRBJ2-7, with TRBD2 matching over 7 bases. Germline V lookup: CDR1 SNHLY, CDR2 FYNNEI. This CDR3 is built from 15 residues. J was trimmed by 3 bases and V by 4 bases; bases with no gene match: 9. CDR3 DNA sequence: TGTGCCAGCAGTGCCGGACTAGTTTCCGGCTACGAGCAGTACTTC. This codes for CASSAGLVSGYEQYF.

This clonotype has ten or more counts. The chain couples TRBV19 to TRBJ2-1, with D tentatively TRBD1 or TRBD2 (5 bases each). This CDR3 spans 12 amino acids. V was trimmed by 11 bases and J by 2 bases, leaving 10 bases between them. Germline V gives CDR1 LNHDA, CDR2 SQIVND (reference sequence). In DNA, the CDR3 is TGTGCCGTGGGGGACCCCTACAATGAGCAGTTCTTC. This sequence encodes CAVGDPYNEQFF.

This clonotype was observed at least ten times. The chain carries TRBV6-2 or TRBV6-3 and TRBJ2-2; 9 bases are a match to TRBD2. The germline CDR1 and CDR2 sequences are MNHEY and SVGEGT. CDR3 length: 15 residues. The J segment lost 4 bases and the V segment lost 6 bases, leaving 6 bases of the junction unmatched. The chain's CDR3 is CASSNSGRATGELFF. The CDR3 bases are TGTGCCAGCAGCAATAGCGGGAGAGCCACCGGGGAGCTGTTTTTT.

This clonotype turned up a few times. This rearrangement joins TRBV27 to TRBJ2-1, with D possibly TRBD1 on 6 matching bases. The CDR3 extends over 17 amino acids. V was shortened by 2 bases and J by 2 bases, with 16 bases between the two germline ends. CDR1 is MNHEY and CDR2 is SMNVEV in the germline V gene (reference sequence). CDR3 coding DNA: TGTGCCAGCAGTTTAGGGGCCGGCAGGGGAGCCTACAATGAGCAGTTCTTC. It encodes CASSLGAGRGAYNEQFF.

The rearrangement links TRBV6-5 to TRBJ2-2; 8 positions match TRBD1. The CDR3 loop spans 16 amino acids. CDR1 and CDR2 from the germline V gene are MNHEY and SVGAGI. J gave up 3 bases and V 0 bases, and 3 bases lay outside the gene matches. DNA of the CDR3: TGTGCCAGCAGTTACTCGCCAGGGGGCTACACCGGGGAGCTGTTTTTT. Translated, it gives CASSYSPGGYTGELFF.

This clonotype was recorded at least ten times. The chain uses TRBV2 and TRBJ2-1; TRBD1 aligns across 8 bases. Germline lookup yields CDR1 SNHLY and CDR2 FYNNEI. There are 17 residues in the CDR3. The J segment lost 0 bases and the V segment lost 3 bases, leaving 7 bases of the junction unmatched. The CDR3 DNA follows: TGTGCCAGCAGTGATGATCAGGGGGCAATCTCCTACAATGAGCAGTTCTTC. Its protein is CASSDDQGAISYNEQFF.

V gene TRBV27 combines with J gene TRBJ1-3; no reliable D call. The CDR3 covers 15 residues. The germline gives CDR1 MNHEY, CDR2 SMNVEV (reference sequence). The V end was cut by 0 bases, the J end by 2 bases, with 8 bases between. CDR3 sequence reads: CASSLSALPGNTIYF. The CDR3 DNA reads TGTGCCAGCAGTTTATCGGCCCTCCCTGGAAACACCATATATTTT.

CDR3: CASSIGTRGYNEQFF. Written as DNA, the CDR3 is TGTGCCAGCAGTATCGGGACTAGGGGTTACAATGAGCAGTTCTTC. The chain combines TRBV12-3 or TRBV12-4 with TRBJ2-1; 8 nucleotides line up with TRBD2. J was trimmed by 4 bases and V by 5 bases; bases with no gene match: 7. The CDR3 covers 15 residues.

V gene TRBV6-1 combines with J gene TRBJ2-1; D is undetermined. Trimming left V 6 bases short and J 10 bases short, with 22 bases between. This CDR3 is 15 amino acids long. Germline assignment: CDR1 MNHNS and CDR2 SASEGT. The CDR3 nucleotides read TGTGCCAGCAGCCCAAAACGGTACTACCTCCTCGAGCAGTTCTTC. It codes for CASSPKRYYLLEQFF.

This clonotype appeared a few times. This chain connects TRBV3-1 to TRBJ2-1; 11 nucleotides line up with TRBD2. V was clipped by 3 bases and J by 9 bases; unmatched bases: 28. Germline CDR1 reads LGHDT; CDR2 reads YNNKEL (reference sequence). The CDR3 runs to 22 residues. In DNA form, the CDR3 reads TGTGCCAGCAGCCATCCCAGACAGGGGGAAACTAGCGGGAGTCAGACCTGGATTGAGCAGTTCTTC. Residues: CASSHPRQGETSGSQTWIEQFF.

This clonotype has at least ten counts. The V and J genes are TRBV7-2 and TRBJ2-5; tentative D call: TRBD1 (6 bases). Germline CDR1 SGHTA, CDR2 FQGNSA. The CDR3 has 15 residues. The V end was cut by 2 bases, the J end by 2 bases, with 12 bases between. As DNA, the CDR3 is TGTGCCAGCAGCTTACTGTGGGGACAACAAGAGACCCAGTACTTC. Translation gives CASSLLWGQQETQYF.

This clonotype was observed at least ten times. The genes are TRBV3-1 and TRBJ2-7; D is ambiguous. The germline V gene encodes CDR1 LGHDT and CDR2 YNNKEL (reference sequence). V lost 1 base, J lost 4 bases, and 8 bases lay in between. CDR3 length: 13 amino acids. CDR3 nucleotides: TGTGCCAGCAGCCAAGGTGCGGCTTACGAGCAGTACTTC. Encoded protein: CASSQGAAYEQYF.

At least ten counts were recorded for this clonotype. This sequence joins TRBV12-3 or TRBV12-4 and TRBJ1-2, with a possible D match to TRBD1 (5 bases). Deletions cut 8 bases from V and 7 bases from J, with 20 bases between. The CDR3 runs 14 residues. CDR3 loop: CASRAVAGRGGYTF. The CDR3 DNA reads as TGTGCCAGCCGAGCCGTGGCAGGGAGGGGTGGCTACACCTTC.

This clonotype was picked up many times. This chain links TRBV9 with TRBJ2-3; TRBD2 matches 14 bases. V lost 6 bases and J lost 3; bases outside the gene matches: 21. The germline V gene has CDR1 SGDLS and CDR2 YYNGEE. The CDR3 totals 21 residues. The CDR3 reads CASNLNPGLAGEGSLTDTQYF. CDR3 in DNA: TGTGCCAGCAACCTGAACCCGGGACTAGCGGGAGAGGGGAGCTTGACAGATACGCAGTATTTT.

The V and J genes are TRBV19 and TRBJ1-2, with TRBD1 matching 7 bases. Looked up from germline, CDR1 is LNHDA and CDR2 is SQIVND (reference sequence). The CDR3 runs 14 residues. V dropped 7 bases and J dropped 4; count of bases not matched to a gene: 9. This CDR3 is CASILQGSGYGYTF. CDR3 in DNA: TGTGCCAGTATTCTACAGGGGTCGGGCTATGGCTACACCTTC. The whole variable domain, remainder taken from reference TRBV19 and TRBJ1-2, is DGGITQSPKYLFRKEGQNVTLSCEQNLNHDAMYWYRQDPGQGLRLIYYSQIVNDFQKGDIAEGYSVSREKKESFPLTVTSAQKNPTAFYLCASILQGSGYGYTFGSGTRLTVV.

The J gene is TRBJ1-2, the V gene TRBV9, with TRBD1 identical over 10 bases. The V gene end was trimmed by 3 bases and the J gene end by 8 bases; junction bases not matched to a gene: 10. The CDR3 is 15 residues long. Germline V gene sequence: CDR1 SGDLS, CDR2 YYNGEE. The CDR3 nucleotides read TGTGCCAGCAGCGCCGCCGGGACAGGGGAAGAGGGCTACACCTTC. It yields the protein CASSAAGTGEEGYTF.

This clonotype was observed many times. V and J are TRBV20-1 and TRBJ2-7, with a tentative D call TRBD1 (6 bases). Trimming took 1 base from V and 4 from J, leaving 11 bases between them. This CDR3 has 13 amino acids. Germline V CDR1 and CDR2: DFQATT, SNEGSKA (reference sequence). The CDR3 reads CSARGSGTYEQYF. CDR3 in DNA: TGCAGTGCTAGAGGGTCAGGGACATACGAGCAGTACTTC.

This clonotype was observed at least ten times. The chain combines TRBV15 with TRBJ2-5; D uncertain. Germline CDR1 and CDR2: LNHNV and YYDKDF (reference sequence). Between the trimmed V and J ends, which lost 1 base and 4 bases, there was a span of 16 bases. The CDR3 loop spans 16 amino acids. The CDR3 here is CATSRGARTQGETQYF. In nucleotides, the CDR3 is TGTGCCACCAGCAGAGGGGCTCGGACGCAAGGAGAGACCCAGTACTTC.

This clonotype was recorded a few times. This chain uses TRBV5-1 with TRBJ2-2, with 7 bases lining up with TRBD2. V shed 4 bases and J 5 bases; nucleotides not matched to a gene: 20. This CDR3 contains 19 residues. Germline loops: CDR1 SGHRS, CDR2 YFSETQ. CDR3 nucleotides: TGCGCCAGCAGCCCTCCCCTTCGGGAGGCAAGGCCAGGAACCGGGGAGCTGTTTTTT. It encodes CASSPPLREARPGTGELFF. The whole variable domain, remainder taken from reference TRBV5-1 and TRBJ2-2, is KAGVTQTPRYLIKTRGQQVTLSCSPISGHRSVSWYQQTPGQGLQFLFEYFSETQRNKGNFPGRFSGRQFSNSRSEMNVSTLELGDSALYLCASSPPLREARPGTGELFFGEGSRLTVL.

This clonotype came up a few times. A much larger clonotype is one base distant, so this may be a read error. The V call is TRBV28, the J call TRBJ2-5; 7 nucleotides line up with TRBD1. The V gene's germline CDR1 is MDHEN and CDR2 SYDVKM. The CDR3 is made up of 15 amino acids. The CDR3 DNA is TGTGCCAGCAGCTCCGACAGGGTCCCACAAGAGACCCAGTGCTTC. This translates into CASSSDRVPQETQCF.

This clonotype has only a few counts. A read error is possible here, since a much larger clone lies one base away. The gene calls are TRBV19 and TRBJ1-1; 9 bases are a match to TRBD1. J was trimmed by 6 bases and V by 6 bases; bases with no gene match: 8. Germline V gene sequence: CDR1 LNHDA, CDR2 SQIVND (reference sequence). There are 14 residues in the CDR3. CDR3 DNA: TGTGCCAGTAGCCCGGGACAGGGCCTCCCTGAAGCTTTCTTT. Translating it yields CASSPGQGLPEAFF. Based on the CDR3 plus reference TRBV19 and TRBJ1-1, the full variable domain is DGGITQSPKYLFRKEGQNVTLSCEQNLNHDAMYWYRQDPGQGLRLIYYSQIVNDFQKGDIAEGYSVSREKKESFPLTVTSAQKNPTAFYLCASSPGQGLPEAFFGQGTRLTVV.

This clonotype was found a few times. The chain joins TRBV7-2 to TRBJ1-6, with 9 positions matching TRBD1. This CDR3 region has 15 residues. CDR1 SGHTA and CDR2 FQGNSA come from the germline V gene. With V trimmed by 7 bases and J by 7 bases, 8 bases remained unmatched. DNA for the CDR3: TGTGCCAGCACCCTAGATGGACAGGGGAATTCACCCCTCCACTTT. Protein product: CASTLDGQGNSPLHF. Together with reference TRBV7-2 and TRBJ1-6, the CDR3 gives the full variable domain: GAGVSQSPSNKVTEKGKDVELRCDPISGHTALYWYRQSLGQGLEFLIYFQGNSAPDKSGLPSDRFSAERTGGSVSTLTIQRTQQEDSAVYLCASTLDGQGNSPLHFGNGTRLTVT.

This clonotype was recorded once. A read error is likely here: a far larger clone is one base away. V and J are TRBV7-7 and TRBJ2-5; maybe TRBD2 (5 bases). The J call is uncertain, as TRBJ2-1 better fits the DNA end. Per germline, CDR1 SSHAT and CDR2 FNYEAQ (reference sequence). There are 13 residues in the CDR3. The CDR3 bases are TGTGCAAGCGAGGGCCCGGGCTCCAATGGGCAGTTCTTC. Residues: CASEGPGSNGQFF.

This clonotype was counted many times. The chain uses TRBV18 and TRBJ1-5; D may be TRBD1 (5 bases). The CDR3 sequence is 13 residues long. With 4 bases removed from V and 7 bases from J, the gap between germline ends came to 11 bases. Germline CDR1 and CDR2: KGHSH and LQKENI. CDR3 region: CASSLREDQPQHF. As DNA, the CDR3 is TGTGCCAGCTCACTCAGGGAGGACCAGCCCCAGCATTTT. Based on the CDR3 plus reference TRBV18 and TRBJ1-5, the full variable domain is NAGVMQNPRHLVRRRGQEARLRCSPMKGHSHVYWYRQLPEEGLKFMVYLQKENIIDESGMPKERFSAEFPKEGPSILRIQQVVRGDSAAYFCASSLREDQPQHFGDGTRLSIL.

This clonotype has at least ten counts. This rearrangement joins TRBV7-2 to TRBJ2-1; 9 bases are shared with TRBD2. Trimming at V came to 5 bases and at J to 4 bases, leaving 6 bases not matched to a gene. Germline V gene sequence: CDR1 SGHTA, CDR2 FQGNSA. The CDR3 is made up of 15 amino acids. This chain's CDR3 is CASSKDSGGYNEQFF. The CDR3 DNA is TGTGCCAGCAGCAAAGATAGCGGGGGATACAATGAGCAGTTCTTC.